A single TCR beta chain is shown here with its context. In the study's own analysis: Reference gene primer amplification yielded estimated nucleated cell counts. Profiled with immunoSEQ multiplex PCR; TCRdb holds only in-frame clones, not every one. That table gives V, J and clone size, and the DNA gave D and trimming. This sample carries more than 90,000 clones, over 80% of them seen once, and the ten largest clones take 18%. This record comes from a study of blood T cell repertoires in COVID-19. Study background: COVID-19 samples collected from the United States, Italy and Spain covered acute and convalescent phases. PBMCs, B-cell-depleted T cells, or T cells were the source of the cDNA or gDNA that made up the material.

V lost 2 bases and J lost 6, with 11 bases in between. The CDR3 runs to 14 residues. Germline V gene lookup returns CDR1 WNHNN and CDR2 SYGVQD (reference sequence). The receptor's source is a man older than 75 with acute or convalescent COVID-19. The rearrangement joins TRBV10-1 to TRBJ2-1; D is perhaps TRBD1 (5 bases). Material: peripheral blood. In nucleotides, the CDR3 is TGCGCCAGCAGTGAGAGGGTAAGGGGCAATGAGCAGTTCTTC. Amino acids: CASSERVRGNEQFF.